What follows is one T cell receptor beta chain and its context. Antigen specificity is unknown. This record belongs to a study of T cell responses to AZD1222 COVID-19 vaccine. Study results and caveats: Every sample of the repertoires postdated the peak T cell response. In a largely white British group with more females than males, clonal diversity was possibly underestimated.

Measured with immunoSEQ multiplex PCR; TCRdb has only the in-frame clones, and not every one. The table records tens of thousands of clones, about nine tenths of them present only once. Germline V gene data show CDR1 as SGDLS and CDR2 as YYNGEE. The CDR3 loop spans 17 amino acids. Trimming pared 0 bases from V and 0 bases from J, leaving 13 bases between. The starting material was peripheral blood, obtained on day 0 of AZD1222 vaccination. The receptor comes from an adult in good health. The chain carries TRBV9 and TRBJ1-3; TRBD1 might be the D (6 bases). The CDR3: CASSVAPGQYSGNTIYF. The CDR3 DNA sequence: TGTGCCAGCAGCGTAGCTCCGGGACAATACTCTGGAAACACCATATATTTT.